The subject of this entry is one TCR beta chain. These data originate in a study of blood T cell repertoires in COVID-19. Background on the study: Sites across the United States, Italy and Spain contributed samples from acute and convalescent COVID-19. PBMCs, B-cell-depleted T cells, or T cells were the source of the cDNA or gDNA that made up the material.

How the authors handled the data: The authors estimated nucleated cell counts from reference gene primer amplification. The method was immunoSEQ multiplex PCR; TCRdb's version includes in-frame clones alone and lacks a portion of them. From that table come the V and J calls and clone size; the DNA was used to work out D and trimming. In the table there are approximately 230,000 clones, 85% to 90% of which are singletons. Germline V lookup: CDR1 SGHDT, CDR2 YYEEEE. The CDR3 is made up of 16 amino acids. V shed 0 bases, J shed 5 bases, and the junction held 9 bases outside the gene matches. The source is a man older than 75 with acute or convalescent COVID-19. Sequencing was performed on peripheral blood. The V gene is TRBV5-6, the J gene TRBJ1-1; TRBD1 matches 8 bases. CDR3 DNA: TGTGCCAGCAGCTTGGTCGGCCAGGGGGCGCAAACTGAAGCTTTCTTT. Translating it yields CASSLVGQGAQTEAFF.